The TCR beta chain under discussion was sequenced for a study of identical twins. There are a few counts of this clonotype. Its specificity is unknown. Findings and limits, study-wide: Out-of-frame alpha sequences that twins shared showed excess low generation probability.

From the 5' RACE reads, TCRdb called clonotypes with MiXCR, one entry per CDR3 protein. The table has approximately 600,000 distinct CDR3 sequences, 9.6% seen once. CDR1 and CDR2 (germline): SGHTA, FQGNSA. J gave up 4 bases and V 5 bases, and 6 bases lay outside the gene matches. CDR3 length equals 15 residues. The same sample was also studied in work on yellow fever vaccine responses in identical twins.

This TCR came from a woman aged 18-30 years in good health. The J gene is TRBJ1-5, the V gene TRBV7-2, with 9 bases fitting TRBD1. The sample was PBMCs. CDR3 sequence reads: CASSPGTGWNQPQHF. CDR3 nucleotide sequence: TGTGCCAGCAGCCCAGGGACAGGGTGGAATCAGCCCCAGCATTTT.